A single sample is the source of the 28 T cell receptor beta chains below, sequenced in a study of blood T cell repertoires in COVID-19. The data were produced by immunoSEQ multiplex PCR, yet TCRdb's version contains in-frame clones alone and is incomplete. Of about 60,000 clones in the sample, roughly 82% were seen once. Material: peripheral blood. The receptors derive from a man aged 60-69 years with acute or convalescent COVID-19.

The rearrangement links TRBV21-1 to TRBJ2-7; the tabulated D call, TRBD1, remains unverified against the DNA. TRBV21-1 is a documented pseudogene. This CDR3 contains 18 residues. The CDR3, as DNA: TGTGCCAGCAGCAAAGCTTCAGGGACAGTCCACGTTCCCTACGAGCAGTACGTC. It encodes CASSKASGTVHVPYEQYV.

The genes are TRBV5-5 and TRBJ2-3; D ambiguous. The CDR3 extends over 15 amino acids. V was cut by 1 base and J by 1 base, with 10 bases left in between. CDR1 SGHKS and CDR2 YYEKEE come from the germline V gene (reference sequence). CDR3 coding DNA: TGTGCCAGCAGCTTGTTGGTCCAGGGCACAGATACGCAGTATTTT. This sequence encodes CASSLLVQGTDTQYF. Based on the CDR3 plus reference TRBV5-5 and TRBJ2-3, the full variable domain is DAGVTQSPTHLIKTRGQQVTLRCSPISGHKSVSWYQQVLGQGPQFIFQYYEKEERGRGNFPDRFSARQFPNYSSELNVNALLLGDSALYLCASSLLVQGTDTQYFGPGTRLTVL.

This clone came up once. This chain's CDR3 is CASSYGQASTDTQYF. The DNA of the CDR3 is TGTGCCAGCAGTTACGGACAGGCTAGCACAGATACGCAGTATTTT. The V gene is TRBV6-2 or TRBV6-3, the J gene TRBJ2-3, with 7 positions matching TRBD1. J lost 0 bases, V lost 2 bases, and 2 bases had no gene match. From germline, CDR1 is MNHEY and CDR2 SVGEGT. CDR3 length: 15 residues.

The V call is TRBV5-4, the J call TRBJ2-1, with D perhaps TRBD1 (6 bases). Deletions cut 0 bases from V and 10 bases from J, with 11 bases between. Germline V gene lookup returns CDR1 SGHNT and CDR2 YYREEE (reference sequence). The CDR3 is 13 amino acids. The CDR3: CASSLGQVGEQFF. The CDR3, as DNA: TGTGCCAGCAGCTTGGGACAGGTGGGCGAGCAGTTCTTC.

The chain combines TRBV2 with TRBJ1-6; D unresolved. V was cut by 6 bases and J by 9 bases, with 6 bases left in between. Germline V lookup: CDR1 SNHLY, CDR2 FYNNEI. The CDR3 loop spans 11 amino acids. The CDR3 nucleotides read TGTGCCAGCAGCGGGAGTTCACCCCTCCACTTT. It encodes CASSGSSPLHF.

The rearrangement links TRBV18 to TRBJ2-3; D is perhaps TRBD2 (6 bases). The ends were cut back, 2 bases at V and 9 bases at J, with 12 bases in the middle. Per the germline V gene, CDR1 is KGHSH and CDR2 is LQKENI. The CDR3 loop spans 13 amino acids. For the CDR3, the DNA is TGTGCCAGCTCACCAGGGGCGGAGGGCACGCAGTATTTT. Its translation: CASSPGAEGTQYF. Full variable domain (outside the CDR3, taken from reference TRBV18 and TRBJ2-3): NAGVMQNPRHLVRRRGQEARLRCSPMKGHSHVYWYRQLPEEGLKFMVYLQKENIIDESGMPKERFSAEFPKEGPSILRIQQVVRGDSAAYFCASSPGAEGTQYFGPGTRLTVL.

The chain links TRBV7-9 to TRBJ2-3, with 12 positions matching TRBD2. Germline CDR1 reads SEHNR; CDR2 reads FQNEAQ (reference sequence). The CDR3 has 17 residues. Trimming cost V 1 base and J 5 bases; bases outside gene matches: 7. The chain's CDR3 is CASSLGASGGAEDTQYF. The CDR3 DNA reads TGTGCCAGCAGCTTAGGAGCTAGCGGGGGGGCCGAAGATACGCAGTATTTT.

This clone was observed once. The chain carries TRBV3-1 (or the pseudogene TRBV3-2) and TRBJ1-2; possible D gene TRBD1, 5 bases. The CDR3 consists of 15 residues. CDR1 is LGHDT and CDR2 is YNNKEL in the germline V gene (reference sequence). V was cut by 3 bases and J by 7 bases, with 18 bases left in between. CDR3 coding DNA: TGTGCCAGCAGCCAGTCCAGTGCGGGGACGGGTGGCTACACCTTC. This sequence encodes CASSQSSAGTGGYTF.

In DNA form, the CDR3 reads TGCAGTGCCTCCAATGACAGGGGCCAGTTCTTC. This sequence encodes CSASNDRGQFF. V and J are TRBV20-1 and TRBJ2-1; TRBD1 agrees at 8 bases. The germline V gene has CDR1 DFQATT and CDR2 SNEGSKA (reference sequence). The CDR3 is 11 residues long. J gave up 13 bases and V 6 bases, and 8 bases lay outside the gene matches.

The J gene is TRBJ1-2, the V gene TRBV6-1; tentatively, D is TRBD1 (6 bases). Germline V gives CDR1 MNHNS, CDR2 SASEGT. The CDR3 extends over 13 amino acids. The ends were cut back, 3 bases at V and 8 bases at J, with 13 bases in the middle. CDR3 coding DNA: TGTGCCAGCAGTGAGCAGGGACAAGGAGGCTACACCTTC. This sequence encodes CASSEQGQGGYTF.

The V call is TRBV5-1, the J call TRBJ2-3; 7 nucleotides line up with TRBD1. J lost 4 bases, V lost 3 bases, and 11 bases had no gene match. The germline gives CDR1 SGHRS, CDR2 YFSETQ. The CDR3 runs 16 residues. The CDR3 DNA reads TGCGCCAGCAGCTCACGACAGGGCCAGAGTGCAGATACGCAGTATTTT. Protein product: CASSSRQGQSADTQYF.

V gene TRBV19 combines with J gene TRBJ1-6; D gene uncertain. Germline loops: CDR1 LNHDA, CDR2 SQIVND (reference sequence). Trimming took off 5 bases at V and 16 bases at J, with 21 bases between the two ends. The CDR3 covers 14 residues. CDR3 in amino acids: CASSFGLIHPSLHF. Written as DNA, the CDR3 is TGTGCCAGTAGTTTTGGCTTAATTCACCCCTCGCTCCACTTT. The full variable domain, in which reference TRBV19 and TRBJ1-6 provide the parts outside the CDR3, is DGGITQSPKYLFRKEGQNVTLSCEQNLNHDAMYWYRQDPGQGLRLIYYSQIVNDFQKGDIAEGYSVSREKKESFPLTVTSAQKNPTAFYLCASSFGLIHPSLHFGNGTRLTVT.

This clone has a single count. The chain is built from TRBV30 and TRBJ1-6; 7 positions agree with TRBD1. Germline V gives CDR1 GTSNPN, CDR2 SVGIG (reference sequence). Trimming cost V 7 bases and J 9 bases; bases outside gene matches: 9. This CDR3 spans 13 amino acids. CDR3 DNA: TGTGCCTACCACAGGGGAGCGGGTTCACCCCTCCACTTT. It is translated as CAYHRGAGSPLHF.

V usage is TRBV5-5 and J usage is TRBJ1-4; a possible D gene is TRBD1 (6 bases). CDR3 length equals 15 residues. V was shortened by 4 bases and J by 0 bases, with 10 bases between the two germline ends. The germline V gene encodes CDR1 SGHKS and CDR2 YYEKEE (reference sequence). CDR3 residues: CASSNGQSTNEKLFF. The CDR3 nucleotides are TGTGCCAGCAGCAACGGACAGTCAACTAATGAAAAACTGTTTTTT.

The chain carries TRBV6-1 and TRBJ2-7, with a weak D call TRBD1 (6 bases). This CDR3 is built from 15 residues. Germline V gene data show CDR1 as MNHNS and CDR2 as SASEGT. DNA for the CDR3: TGTGCCAGCAGCGAAGAAACAGGGAGCTCCTACGAGCAGTACGTC. Protein sequence: CASSEETGSSYEQYV.

V and J are TRBV2 and TRBJ2-2; 9 bases agree with TRBD2. Germline V gene sequence: CDR1 SNHLY, CDR2 FYNNEI. The CDR3 spans 16 residues. V lost 4 bases, J lost 3 bases, and 6 bases stayed unmatched. The CDR3 DNA follows: TGTGCCAGCAGTGTTGCTAGCGGGACATACACCGGGGAGCTGTTTTTT. It codes for CASSVASGTYTGELFF.

V gene TRBV20-1 combines with J gene TRBJ1-1; perhaps TRBD1 as D (5 bases). CDR3 size: 11 residues. V gave up 6 bases and J gave up 3 bases, with 8 bases separating them. Germline loops: CDR1 DFQATT, CDR2 SNEGSKA (reference sequence). CDR3 in DNA: TGCAGTGCCCCGGGGGACACTGAAGCTTTCTTT. Its protein product is CSAPGDTEAFF.

The chain carries TRBV2 and TRBJ2-1; possible D gene TRBD1, 5 bases. There are 15 residues in the CDR3. V lost 1 base and J 5 bases, leaving 12 bases between the germline ends. The germline V gene encodes CDR1 SNHLY and CDR2 FYNNEI. CDR3 in DNA: TGTGCCAGCAGTGAAGAACAGGCCCGAAACAATGAGCAGTTCTTC. It codes for CASSEEQARNNEQFF.

The chain is built from TRBV19 and TRBJ2-3, with 8 nucleotides matching TRBD2. Trimming took 4 bases from V and 0 from J; bases not matched to a gene: 3. The CDR3 extends over 15 amino acids. Germline-derived CDR1 and CDR2 are LNHDA and SQIVND (reference sequence). The CDR3 loop is CASSSGGLSTDTQYF. CDR3 sequence (DNA): TGTGCCAGTAGTAGCGGGGGGCTTAGCACAGATACGCAGTATTTT.

The table lists this clone with a count of one. The J gene is TRBJ2-5, the V gene TRBV19, with D uncertain. Germline assignment: CDR1 LNHDA and CDR2 SQIVND (reference sequence). This CDR3 is built from 13 residues. V was trimmed by 3 bases and J by 4 bases, leaving 9 bases between them. Here the CDR3 DNA reads TGTGCCAGTAGTATGGTGGCCTCAGAGACCCAGTACTTC. Translating it yields CASSMVASETQYF.

The chain carries TRBV24-1 and TRBJ2-3, with D possibly TRBD1 on 6 matching bases. The V gene's germline CDR1 is KGHDR and CDR2 SFDVKD. V lost 9 bases, J lost 3 bases, and 21 bases lay in between. This CDR3 is built from 16 residues. Written as DNA, the CDR3 is TGTGCCACCCAAACTACAGGGCCCGGTGGGACAGATACGCAGTATTTT. Its protein is CATQTTGPGGTDTQYF.

This clone was detected once. The V gene is TRBV5-1, the J gene TRBJ1-2; tentatively, D is TRBD1 (6 bases). The V end was cut by 4 bases, the J end by 4 bases, with 14 bases between. The CDR3 has 14 amino acids. Germline lookup yields CDR1 SGHRS and CDR2 YFSETQ. The CDR3 here is CASSTETGAYGYTF. In DNA form, the CDR3 reads TGCGCCAGCAGCACCGAGACAGGCGCCTATGGCTACACCTTC.

This rearrangement joins TRBV5-1 to TRBJ1-6; 7 nucleotides match TRBD1. The CDR3 totals 15 residues. Germline CDR1 and CDR2: SGHRS and YFSETQ. V was pared by 7 bases and J by 3 bases, with 7 bases of the junction left unmatched. The CDR3 loop is CASSRDSNYNSPLHF. CDR3 DNA: TGCGCCAGCTCCCGGGACAGCAACTATAATTCACCCCTCCACTTT.

The J gene is TRBJ2-3, the V gene TRBV6-5; TRBD2 might be the D (6 bases). Per the germline V gene, CDR1 is MNHEY and CDR2 is SVGAGI. V lost 6 bases and J lost 3, with 10 bases in between. The CDR3 spans 13 residues. The CDR3 loop is CASRRGSTDTQYF. The CDR3 DNA reads as TGTGCCAGCAGGCGGGGTAGTACAGATACGCAGTATTTT.

The chain carries TRBV19 and TRBJ2-2; a weak D match, TRBD1 (7 bases). The V gene's germline CDR1 is LNHDA and CDR2 SQIVND (reference sequence). Trimming shortened V by 11 bases and J by 2 bases, and 12 bases separated the two germline ends. CDR3 length: 13 residues. CDR3: CAARGANTGELFF. Written as DNA, the CDR3 is TGTGCCGCCAGGGGGGCCAACACCGGGGAGCTGTTTTTT.

Concerning this clone: Other DNA sequences in this specimen translate into the identical CDR3. V gene TRBV3-1 (or the pseudogene TRBV3-2) combines with J gene TRBJ2-3; D remains ambiguous. The CDR3 is 15 residues long. Germline V gene sequence: CDR1 LGHDT, CDR2 YNNKEL (reference sequence). V was clipped by 4 bases and J by 2 bases, with 13 bases between them. CDR3: CASSPRGGLTDTQYF. CDR3 nucleotides: TGTGCCAGCAGCCCCCGCGGTGGCCTCACAGATACGCAGTATTTT.

The J gene is TRBJ1-1, the V gene TRBV7-2; TRBD1 matches at 7 bases. From germline, CDR1 is SGHTA and CDR2 FQGNSA. Trimming removed 5 bases from V and 1 base from J; junction bases left unmatched: 7. This CDR3 contains 15 residues. CDR3 sequence reads: CASSPPGTANTEAFF. The CDR3 coding sequence is TGTGCCAGCAGCCCCCCGGGGACAGCGAACACTGAAGCTTTCTTT.

This chain connects TRBV24-1 to TRBJ1-1, with unresolved D. The germline CDR1 and CDR2 sequences are KGHDR and SFDVKD. This CDR3 is built from 16 residues. Deletions cut 0 bases from V and 1 base from J, with 11 bases between. The chain's CDR3 is CATSDLGGSRNTEAFF. DNA for the CDR3: TGTGCCACCAGTGATTTGGGCGGGTCCAGGAACACTGAAGCTTTCTTT.